This entry features one T cell receptor beta chain sequence. The antigen is not known. The data stem from a study of CD8+ T cells in alopecia areata. Turning to the study itself: Using the percentage of affected scalp area, treated patients' severity was scored. Study-level results: Possibly as an HLA-related effect, TCR sharing across patients appeared less clear than in mice.

Treatment given: oral pan-JAK inhibitor, 5-10 mg twice daily. Alopecia areata patients provided lesional scalp punch biopsies and peripheral blood, both collected for the study. It was cDNA, reverse transcribed from extracted RNA, that served as the sequencing template. Produced via immunoSEQ multiplex PCR; TCRdb's table is partial and in-frame only. The profile shows 170,000 or so clones, about 60% of them singletons. The germline CDR1 and CDR2 sequences are SQVTM and ANQGSEA. The CDR3 spans 13 residues. J gave up 1 base and V 6 bases, and 2 bases lay outside the gene matches. V is TRBV29-1 and J is TRBJ1-1, with TRBD1 matching 10 bases. This TCR derives from a human donor with alopecia areata. The material was CD8+ T cells sorted from blood, obtained at week 24, from a patient treated with tofacitinib. This CDR3 reads CSVRQGANTEAFF. The CDR3 region has the DNA TGCAGCGTACGACAGGGGGCGAACACTGAAGCTTTCTTT.